This T cell receptor (beta chain) was observed in a study of cytomegalovirus exposure and HLA in healthy donors. Study observations and caveats: In a later analysis, common viral pathogens appeared linked to several of the most significant clusters.

As concerns this clone: Its antigen remains unidentified.

The PCR employed 60 Vbeta primers together with 13 Jbeta primers. TCRdb keeps only in-frame clones here, not all; method: immunoSEQ multiplex PCR. The data hold about 170,000 clones, with 84% observed a single time. The clonotype originates from a girl aged 5-17 years in good health and CMV-seropositive. Sample: PBMCs.

The CDR3: CASSLASGPYNEQFF. In DNA, the CDR3 is TGTGCCAGTAGTCTCGCTAGCGGACCGTACAATGAGCAGTTCTTC. The chain is built from TRBV19 and TRBJ2-1; 7 nucleotides line up with TRBD2. The CDR3 length is 15 residues. The germline V gene encodes CDR1 LNHDA and CDR2 SQIVND (reference sequence). Trimming removed 5 bases from V and 4 bases from J; junction bases left unmatched: 8.